The rows below give T cell receptor beta chains drawn from one sample of a study of blood T cell repertoires in COVID-19. Profiled with immunoSEQ multiplex PCR; TCRdb holds only in-frame clones, not every one. The sample gives about 120,000 clones, 79% of which show up once; more than 35% is in the top ten. The sample comprised peripheral blood. The receptor set was obtained from a man in his forties with active or convalescent COVID-19. Both conserved end residues are part of each CDR3.

j_gene	v_gene	len	CDR3aa
TRBJ1-5	TRBV9	13	CASSVEPGQPQHF
TRBJ2-1	TRBV16	15	CASSQYPGQSNEQFF
TRBJ2-7	TRBV27	15	CASSRTWGQDHEQYF
TRBJ1-1	TRBV6-5	11	CASKRGTEAFF
TRBJ2-1	TRBV7-7	16	CASSLKGGTAYNEQFF
TRBJ2-5	TRBV4-2	14	CASSQSEGGETQYF
TRBJ1-3	TRBV28	16	CAISSGTASSGNTIYF
TRBJ1-1	TRBV27	13	CASRWGENTEAFF
TRBJ1-1	TRBV5-1	15	CASSLEFGGTLEAFF
TRBJ1-2	TRBV28	17	CASSSGGLGGGVDGYTF
TRBJ2-1	TRBV4-1	16	CASSQVGGLAFNEQFF
TRBJ2-7	TRBV10-3	12	CASKPDSYEQYF
TRBJ1-5	TRBV12-5	15	CASGFLTGGNQPQHF
TRBJ1-2	TRBV3-1/TRBV3-2	18	CASSQPHDQGALGYGYTF
TRBJ2-5	TRBV6-5	15	CASATRLAGLETQYF
TRBJ1-2	TRBV30	11	CALGGVWGYTF
TRBJ2-2	TRBV6-5	15	CASSPGTGDTGELFF
TRBJ1-1	TRBV7-6	18	CASSAQVGTGGRSTEAFF
TRBJ1-1	TRBV18	14	CASSPGGGSTEAFF
TRBJ2-1	TRBV5-1	14	CASSGGAGGGEQFF
TRBJ2-7	TRBV7-6	14	CASSPMTGPHEQYF
TRBJ1-4	TRBV3-1/TRBV3-2	15	CASSRNRVTNEKLFF
TRBJ1-2	TRBV10-1	15	CASPSCITGEYGYTF
TRBJ2-5	TRBV11-2	14	CASSLDFSQETQYF
TRBJ1-2	TRBV28	11	CASGLEYGYTF
TRBJ2-7	TRBV4-1	14	CASSPGQPRYEQYF
TRBJ1-5	TRBV19	15	CASTPTAGPPQPQHF
TRBJ2-3	TRBV18	15	CASSLQGFHTDTQYF
TRBJ1-1	TRBV2	14	CATLATPMNTEAFF
TRBJ1-1	TRBV14	13	CASSQGTGRGAFF
TRBJ1-2	TRBV6-5	14	CASIHSYTNYGYTF
TRBJ1-1	TRBV5-1	13	CASSFTDIREAFF
TRBJ2-1	TRBV7-9	15	CASSRYGDRDDEQFF
TRBJ1-1	TRBV5-6	13	CASSLGVGREAFF
TRBJ1-5	TRBV7-9	14	CASSPGQGNQPQHF
TRBJ2-2	TRBV24-1	12	CATSVRTGELFF
TRBJ1-5	TRBV12-3/TRBV12-4	13	CASSSGGYQPQHF
TRBJ2-4	TRBV30	15	CAWSVRQGGRNIQYF
TRBJ1-4	TRBV30	17	CAWSVQRWVGGNEKLFF
TRBJ1-6	TRBV6-4	14	CASSENRGRSPLHF
TRBJ1-2	TRBV14	15	CASSQTKTGGYGYTF
TRBJ2-5	TRBV6-2/TRBV6-3	14	CASSRTSGGWTQYF